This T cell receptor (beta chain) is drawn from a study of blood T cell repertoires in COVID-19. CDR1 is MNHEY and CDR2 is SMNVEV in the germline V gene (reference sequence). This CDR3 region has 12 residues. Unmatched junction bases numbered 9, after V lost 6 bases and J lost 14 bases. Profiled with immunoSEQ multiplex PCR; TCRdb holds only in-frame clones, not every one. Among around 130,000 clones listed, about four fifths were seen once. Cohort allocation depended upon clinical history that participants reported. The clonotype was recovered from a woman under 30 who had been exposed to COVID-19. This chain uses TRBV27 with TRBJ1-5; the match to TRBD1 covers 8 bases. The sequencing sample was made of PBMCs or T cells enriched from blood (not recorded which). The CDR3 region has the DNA TGTGCCAGCAGGAACCTACAGGGGGGTGAGCATTTT. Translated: CASRNLQGGEHF.